The sequence of this T cell receptor (beta chain) was determined in a study of human T cells and chemical hapten exposure. Overall study results and limits: Expanded TCRs were compared with controls, and the expanded TCRs formed significantly more large CDR3 similarity clusters.

Germline assignment: CDR1 ENHRY and CDR2 SYGVKD. The CDR3 contains 14 residues. J was trimmed by 4 bases and V by 2 bases; bases with no gene match: 2. This clonotype was detected a few times. Its antigen is undetermined. Time point given: patch test 1, 2 weeks after DPC sensitization. Treatment meaning: therapeutic diphenylcyclopropenone sensitization with weekly scalp DPC. Each CDR3 protein gets one entry after TCRdb re-called the RACE reads with MiXCR. This table holds approximately 100,000 distinct CDR3 sequences, approximately 11% found once. The TCR originated in a woman aged 35 to 49 with alopecia areata. Some clones in this sample may be carry-over from other donors' samples. The chain has TRBV10-3 and TRBJ2-5; 9 bases are a match to TRBD2. The sample here was whole blood, taken in connection with sensitization to the hapten diphenylcyclopropenone (DPC). The CDR3 DNA follows: TGTGCCATCAGTGAGGGTAGCGGGAGAGAGACCCAGTACTTC. Its protein product is CAISEGSGRETQYF.